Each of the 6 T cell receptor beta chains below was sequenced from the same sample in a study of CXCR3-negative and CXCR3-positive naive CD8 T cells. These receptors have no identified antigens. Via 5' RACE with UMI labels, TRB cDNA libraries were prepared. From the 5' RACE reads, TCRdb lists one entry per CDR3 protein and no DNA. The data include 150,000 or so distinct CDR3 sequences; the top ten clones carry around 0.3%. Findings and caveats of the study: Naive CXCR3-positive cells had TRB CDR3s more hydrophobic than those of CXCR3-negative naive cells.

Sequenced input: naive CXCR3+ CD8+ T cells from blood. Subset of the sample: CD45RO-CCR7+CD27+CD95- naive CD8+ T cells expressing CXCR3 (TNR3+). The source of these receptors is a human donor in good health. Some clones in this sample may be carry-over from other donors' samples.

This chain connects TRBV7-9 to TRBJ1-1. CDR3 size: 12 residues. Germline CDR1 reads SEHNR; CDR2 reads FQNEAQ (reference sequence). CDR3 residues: CASSYGGTEAFF.

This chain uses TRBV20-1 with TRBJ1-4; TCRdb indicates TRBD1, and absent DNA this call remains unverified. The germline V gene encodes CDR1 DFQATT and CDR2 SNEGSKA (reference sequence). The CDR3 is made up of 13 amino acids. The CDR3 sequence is CSARQGAGGKLFF.

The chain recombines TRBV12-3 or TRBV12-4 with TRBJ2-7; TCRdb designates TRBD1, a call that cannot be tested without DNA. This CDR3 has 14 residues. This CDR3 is CASSPGQSPYEQYF.

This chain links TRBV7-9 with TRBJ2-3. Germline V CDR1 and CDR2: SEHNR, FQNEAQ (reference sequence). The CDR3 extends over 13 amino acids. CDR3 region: CASSTAATDTQYF.

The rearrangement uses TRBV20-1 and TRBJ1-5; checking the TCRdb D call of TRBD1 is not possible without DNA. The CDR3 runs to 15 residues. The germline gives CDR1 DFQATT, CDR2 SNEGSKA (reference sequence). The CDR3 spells CSAGTGGLHNQPQHF.

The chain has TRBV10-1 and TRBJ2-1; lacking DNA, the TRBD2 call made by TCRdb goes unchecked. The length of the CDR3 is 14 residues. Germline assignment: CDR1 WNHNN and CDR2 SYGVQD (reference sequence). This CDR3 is CASSEPPPGGEQFF.